This is a list of T cell receptor beta chains from one sample in a study of early T cells in non-severe SARS-CoV-2 infection. Using its own MiXCR run on the 5' RACE reads, TCRdb lists one record per CDR3 protein. The sample has roughly 63,000 distinct CDR3 sequences, about an eighth seen once. The sequenced material came from whole blood. These receptors all come from an adult who was a healthcare worker with PCR-confirmed SARS-CoV-2 infection or an uninfected control (not recorded which). The CDR3 runs from the conserved cysteine through the conserved F or W. D genes are given only for firm matches. Not every row has a clone size; where given, it reads once, few, many or a size class.

cdr3_nt cdr3_aa clone_size v_call d_call j_call
TGTGCCAGCAGCTTTCGCAGGGTCACCGGGGAGCTGTTTTTT CASSFRRVTGELFF . TRBV7-2 . TRBJ2-2
TGTGCCAGCACCCTCTCGGGGGCCGGGGAGCTGTTTTTT CASTLSGAGELFF few TRBV6-5 . TRBJ2-2
TGTGCCTGGAGCCTACCGGGACAGGGGGGCCCTAGCACAGATACGCAGTATTTT CAWSLPGQGGPSTDTQYF . TRBV30 TRBD1 TRBJ2-3
TGTGCCAGCAGCTTATTCACTCCCGGGGCCAACGTCCTGACTTTC CASSLFTPGANVLTF many TRBV7-8 . TRBJ2-6
TGTGCCAGCAGTGAGAAGGGGGAATCGTGGAAAAACATTCAGTACTTC CASSEKGESWKNIQYF . TRBV6-2/TRBV6-3 . TRBJ2-4
TGCAGCGTTGACGTCGGGGGAAACACTGAAGCTTTCTTT CSVDVGGNTEAFF many TRBV29-1 . TRBJ1-1
TGCGCCAGCAGCCAGATGACCCCTCGGGGGGGCTCCTACAATGAGCAGTTCTTC CASSQMTPRGGSYNEQFF . TRBV5-1 TRBD2 TRBJ2-1
TGTGCCAGCAGCTCCTGGGGGCTGAGCAATCAGCCCCAGCATTTT CASSSWGLSNQPQHF . TRBV5-6 . TRBJ1-5
TGCAGTGCTATGTCGCAGGGAGCTGGGGCCAACGTCCTGACTTTC CSAMSQGAGANVLTF many TRBV20-1 . TRBJ2-6
TGTGCCAGCAGTGTTCGGGGGGCTGGAGTTGAGCAGTACTTC CASSVRGAGVEQYF many TRBV2 . TRBJ2-7
TGCGCCAGCAGCAGGATGACAGGGGGCGCGAACACCGGGGAGCTGTTTTTT CASSRMTGGANTGELFF many TRBV5-1 TRBD1 TRBJ2-2
TGTGCCAGCAGCTCCTACTACACCTCCAACACCGGGGAGCTGTTTTTT CASSSYYTSNTGELFF few TRBV5-5 . TRBJ2-2
TGTGCCAGCAGCCGAGAACTCACCGGGGAGCTGTTTTTT CASSRELTGELFF many TRBV14 . TRBJ2-2
TGTGCCAGCAGCGTAGTAGGGAGGGGCACAGATACGCAGTATTTT CASSVVGRGTDTQYF few TRBV9 TRBD2 TRBJ2-3
TGTGCCAGCAGCCTCAGACAGGGAGGCTACACCTTC CASSLRQGGYTF . TRBV6-2/TRBV6-3 TRBD1 TRBJ1-2
TGCGCCAGCAGCCAGGAATGGGCCGGGGAGCTGTTTTTT CASSQEWAGELFF few TRBV4-3 . TRBJ2-2
TGTGCCAGCGGGAGAGGGGGGCTGGGCACTGAAGCTTTCTTT CASGRGGLGTEAFF many TRBV2 . TRBJ1-1
TGCAGCGTTGGTGGGACAACAAACATTCAGTACTTC CSVGGTTNIQYF many TRBV29-1 . TRBJ2-4
TGCAGTGTTTCCCCCCTGACCGGGGGGGCTTACGAGCAGTACTTC CSVSPLTGGAYEQYF many TRBV20-1 TRBD2 TRBJ2-7
TGCGGCGTTGAAGTAGGAGGAAACACTGAAGCTTTCTTT CGVEVGGNTEAFF . TRBV29-1 . TRBJ1-1
TGCGCCAGCAGCACCCGGACAGTACAAGAGACCCAGTACTTC CASSTRTVQETQYF few TRBV5-1 . TRBJ2-5
TGCAGTGCTCCTCCCGGGACAGGGGAATACGAGCAGTACTTC CSAPPGTGEYEQYF many TRBV20-1 TRBD1 TRBJ2-7
TGTGCCAGCAGCCAGAAGTCGGACAGGTGGAAAGGGGGCAATCAGCCCCAGCATTTT CASSQKSDRWKGGNQPQHF many TRBV14 TRBD1 TRBJ1-5
TGTGCCAGCTCACCATCGGGCAGCTACCAAGAGACCCAGTACTTC CASSPSGSYQETQYF many TRBV18 . TRBJ2-5
TGTGCCAGCAGGGCCCGGGACAGCAACACAGATACGCAGTATTTT CASRARDSNTDTQYF few TRBV9 TRBD1 TRBJ2-3
TGTGCCAGCACTCACGGACAGGGCTTCTATGGCTACACCTTC CASTHGQGFYGYTF few TRBV7-9 TRBD1 TRBJ1-2
TGTGCCAGCAGTCCTACTAGCGGGGGGGCCTACGAGCAGTACTTC CASSPTSGGAYEQYF many TRBV7-6 TRBD2 TRBJ2-7
TGTGCCAGCAGCCCTTGGACAGGGGGAGGAGAGCAGTACTTC CASSPWTGGGEQYF . TRBV7-2 TRBD1 TRBJ2-7
TGTGCCAGCAGCCGACACAGGAAAAGCTACGAGCAGTACTTC CASSRHRKSYEQYF many TRBV6-2/TRBV6-3 . TRBJ2-7
TGTGCCAGTAGTATGGCGGCGGAGTCCAATCAGCCCCAGCATTTT CASSMAAESNQPQHF many TRBV19 . TRBJ1-5
TGTGCCAGCTCATCAACCCAAGGGGAAGGAGGAAGCTCCTACAATGAGCAGTTCTTC CASSSTQGEGGSSYNEQFF many TRBV18 . TRBJ2-1
TGTGCCAGCTCTCCCCGGTCGGAAACCAGGGTCAATGAGCAGTTCTTC CASSPRSETRVNEQFF . TRBV18 . TRBJ2-1
TGTGCCAGCAGGCGGACAGCGAACACTGAAGCTTTCTTT CASRRTANTEAFF few TRBV5-6 . TRBJ1-1
TGTGCCAGTAGTGACAACAGGGCCGCGTATGAAAAACTGTTTTTT CASSDNRAAYEKLFF few TRBV19 . TRBJ1-4
TGTGCCAGCAGTTACTCTGGCAGAAAAGGCACCGGGGAGCTGTTTTTT CASSYSGRKGTGELFF few TRBV6-5 . TRBJ2-2
TGCAGTGCTAGCAGCGGGAGTTCTCAAGAGACCCAGTACTTC CSASSGSSQETQYF few TRBV20-1 TRBD2 TRBJ2-5
TGCAGTGCTAGAGCCCTAGCGGGGGTGGATACGCAGTATTTT CSARALAGVDTQYF few TRBV20-1 TRBD2 TRBJ2-3
TGTGCCAGCAGCGTAGCTGGGGCGGCGAACACCGGGGAGCTGTTTTTT CASSVAGAANTGELFF many TRBV9 . TRBJ2-2
TGTGCCAGCAGTTACGCCGCGGGGGGGCAAGAGACCCAGTACTTC CASSYAAGGQETQYF . TRBV6-5 TRBD2 TRBJ2-5
TGCAGCCCCAGGTTCGCAGATACGCAGTATTTT CSPRFADTQYF few TRBV29-1 . TRBJ2-3
TGTGCCAGCCTACACGGGAGCAGGCTTAGAGAAAAACTGTTTTTT CASLHGSRLREKLFF many TRBV7-4 . TRBJ1-4
TGTGCCTGGAGCGGTGAAATAGTGGATATTCAGTACTTC CAWSGEIVDIQYF few TRBV30 . TRBJ2-4
TGTGCCAGCTCACCGTCGTGGCGAGGAGAGACCCAGTACTTC CASSPSWRGETQYF many TRBV18 . TRBJ2-5
TGTGCCACTCAGGGACCGGGTCCCAGCCAGCCCCAGCATTTT CATQGPGPSQPQHF . TRBV6-2/TRBV6-3 . TRBJ1-5
TGCGCCAGCAGCTGGGGAAGAGGCTACACCTTC CASSWGRGYTF many TRBV5-1 . TRBJ1-2
TGTGCCAGCAGCGTAGTAGGGACCGAAGAGACCCAGTACTTC CASSVVGTEETQYF . TRBV9 . TRBJ2-5
TGTGCCAGTAGTATGGCAGGGAAGGCTGAAGCTTTCTTT CASSMAGKAEAFF . TRBV19 . TRBJ1-1
TGTGCCAGCAGCCAGGAGGGACTAGCGGGGCACTCCCCTAGCACAGATACGCAGTATTTT CASSQEGLAGHSPSTDTQYF many TRBV14 TRBD2 TRBJ2-3
TGCGCCAGCAGCCAAGCCAGGGGCCGATCCCTTAACTATGGCTACACCTTC CASSQARGRSLNYGYTF many TRBV4-1 . TRBJ1-2
TGTGCCAGCAGCCTTAGGACTGGGGCTGGGGATACGCAGTATTTT CASSLRTGAGDTQYF . TRBV7-6 . TRBJ2-3
TGTGCCAGTAGGCGTAGGGGGCTCAACAATGAGCAGTTCTTC CASRRRGLNNEQFF many TRBV19 TRBD1 TRBJ2-1
TGCAGCGTTGCACGGGACACCGGGGAGCTGTTTTTT CSVARDTGELFF . TRBV29-1 . TRBJ2-2
TGTGCCAGCAGTGTGTACAGGGTCCAAGAGACCCAGTACTTC CASSVYRVQETQYF . TRBV6-1 . TRBJ2-5
TGTGCCAGCAGCTGGGGGACAGGGGATGTTGAGCAGTTCTTC CASSWGTGDVEQFF few TRBV7-9 TRBD1 TRBJ2-1